A single sample gave rise to the 30 T cell receptor beta chains below, sequenced in a study of shared clonotypes between healthy human individuals. Using immunoSEQ multiplex PCR, the repertoire was profiled, and TCRdb retains in-frame clones only, with some absent. In the table there are around 2,000,000 clones, about 95% of which are singletons. Material: naive CD4+ T cells sorted from blood. Subset in this sample: CD45RA+ positively selected. The receptors come from a man between 18 and 29 years old in good health.

The rearrangement uses TRBV30 and TRBJ2-1; 8 bases align to TRBD2. The germline CDR1 and CDR2 sequences are GTSNPN and SVGIG (reference sequence). The trim removed 8 bases at V and 8 bases at J, leaving 11 bases unmatched. CDR3 length equals 13 residues. CDR3 coding DNA: TGTGCCGGAAGCCCGGGAGGGGGAGATGAGCAGTTCTTC. It codes for CAGSPGGGDEQFF.

This chain links TRBV2 with TRBJ2-3, with D unresolved. CDR3 length: 14 residues. V lost 6 bases and J 4 bases, leaving 14 bases between the germline ends. CDR1 is SNHLY, CDR2 FYNNEI, per germline. The CDR3 nucleotides read TGTGCCAGCAGCCCCGGCCGGGCGGCAGATACGCAGTATTTT. Amino acid sequence: CASSPGRAADTQYF. The full variable domain, in which reference TRBV2 and TRBJ2-3 provide the parts outside the CDR3, is EPEVTQTPSHQVTQMGQEVILRCVPISNHLYFYWYRQILGQKVEFLVSFYNNEISEKSEIFDDQFSVERPDGSNFTLKIRSTKLEDSAMYFCASSPGRAADTQYFGPGTRLTVL.

This clone showed up just once. The chain couples TRBV14 to TRBJ2-1; tentatively, D is TRBD2 (6 bases). With 8 bases removed from V and 0 bases from J, the gap between germline ends came to 11 bases. The CDR3 runs 14 residues. CDR1 and CDR2 from the germline V gene are SGHDN and FVKESK. The CDR3 DNA reads as TGTGCCAGCGCACTCGGGAGCTCCTACAATGAGCAGTTCTTC. This codes for CASALGSSYNEQFF.

A word on this clone: Other DNA sequences in this sample translate to the same CDR3. The V and J genes are TRBV5-1 and TRBJ1-6; TRBD1 might be the D (5 bases). Germline V CDR1 and CDR2: SGHRS, YFSETQ. CDR3 length: 15 amino acids. V shed 0 bases and J shed 3 bases, with 7 bases lying between them. In DNA form, the CDR3 reads TGCGCCAGCAGCTTGGAGGGGAGCTATAATTCACCCCTCCACTTT. Translated: CASSLEGSYNSPLHF.

This clone was picked up one time. The gene calls are TRBV9 and TRBJ2-3; 9 nucleotides agree with TRBD2. This CDR3 region has 15 residues. Germline trimming cut 2 bases from V and 6 bases from J; bases unmatched to any gene: 7. Germline CDR1 and CDR2: SGDLS and YYNGEE. CDR3: CASSVYSGGTDTQYF. In DNA form, the CDR3 reads TGTGCCAGCAGCGTGTACAGCGGGGGGACGGATACGCAGTATTTT.

The rearrangement joins TRBV4-1 to TRBJ2-5; D is ambiguous. CDR1 and CDR2 from the germline V gene are MGHRA and YSYEKL. V lost 1 base to trimming and J lost 4 bases, with 7 bases between them. The CDR3 covers 13 residues. CDR3 bases: TGCGCCAGCAGCCAAGCTGTGGGAGAGACCCAGTACTTC. Its protein is CASSQAVGETQYF.

The V gene is TRBV5-4, the J gene TRBJ1-1; D might be TRBD1 (6 bases). Germline V CDR1 and CDR2: SGHNT, YYREEE (reference sequence). CDR3 size: 16 residues. The ends were cut back, 0 bases at V and 1 base at J, with 13 bases in the middle. The CDR3 coding sequence is TGTGCCAGCAGCTTGGGGGGTGTGGGACAGAACACTGAAGCTTTCTTT. Amino acid sequence: CASSLGGVGQNTEAFF.

V is TRBV5-4 and J is TRBJ1-2; unclear D gene. CDR1 is SGHNT, CDR2 YYREEE, per germline (reference sequence). The CDR3 is made up of 14 amino acids. With 3 bases removed from V and 7 bases from J, the gap between germline ends came to 16 bases. CDR3 sequence: CASSWAGPLSGYTF. Here the CDR3 DNA reads TGTGCCAGCAGCTGGGCCGGGCCCCTAAGTGGCTACACCTTC.

The gene calls are TRBV30 and TRBJ1-5; D is undetermined. The CDR3 extends over 15 amino acids. V was trimmed by 0 bases and J by 3 bases, leaving 12 bases between them. CDR1 is GTSNPN and CDR2 is SVGIG in the germline V gene (reference sequence). The CDR3 reads CAWSVDESFNQPQHF. The CDR3 nucleotides read TGTGCCTGGAGTGTAGATGAAAGCTTCAATCAGCCCCAGCATTTT.

The chain employs TRBV6-6 and TRBJ2-5; D is unclear. Near its end, the DNA agrees better with TRBJ2-7, so the J call may be wrong. This CDR3 has 12 amino acids. The germline V gene encodes CDR1 MNHNY and CDR2 SVGAGI (reference sequence). CDR3 in DNA: TGTGCCAGCAGTTACTTAGGTGGCGAGCAGTACTTC. This gives the protein CASSYLGGEQYF.

The chain employs TRBV7-2 and TRBJ2-7, with D perhaps TRBD1 (7 bases). In germline, CDR1 is SGHTA, CDR2 FQGNSA. V shed 1 base and J shed 6 bases, with 13 bases lying between them. The length of the CDR3 is 14 residues. CDR3 bases: TGTGCCAGCAGCTTAGTGGCGGGACAGCCCGAGCAGTACTTC. Protein: CASSLVAGQPEQYF.

This clone was detected only once. The chain uses TRBV7-9 and TRBJ2-3; D may be TRBD2 (5 bases). Germline V gives CDR1 SEHNR, CDR2 FQNEAQ (reference sequence). The V end was cut by 1 base, the J end by 4 bases, with 12 bases between. This CDR3 is built from 15 residues. The CDR3 here is CASSLGTPGSDTQYF. The CDR3 nucleotides read TGTGCCAGCAGCTTAGGGACTCCGGGTTCAGATACGCAGTATTTT.

V gene TRBV7-9 combines with J gene TRBJ1-1; D possibly corresponds to TRBD1 (6 bases). V was shortened by 5 bases and J by 3 bases, with 16 bases between the two germline ends. Germline CDR1 and CDR2: SEHNR and FQNEAQ (reference sequence). The CDR3 is 15 amino acids. CDR3 DNA: TGTGCCAGCAGCCCCCAGAGGGGGTGGGACACTGAAGCTTTCTTT. Its translation: CASSPQRGWDTEAFF.

This chain joins TRBV11-2 and TRBJ2-1; TRBD2 aligns across 7 bases. J lost 0 bases, V lost 7 bases, and 9 bases had no gene match. Looked up from germline, CDR1 is SGHAT and CDR2 is FQNNGV. The CDR3 has 16 amino acids. CDR3 bases: TGTGCCAGCACTATCCTTCTAGCGGCCTCCTACAATGAGCAGTTCTTC. Amino acids: CASTILLAASYNEQFF.

The rearrangement uses TRBV5-1 and TRBJ2-7; 9 bases align to TRBD1. The germline V gene has CDR1 SGHRS and CDR2 YFSETQ. This CDR3 is built from 15 residues. J was trimmed by 2 bases and V by 5 bases; bases with no gene match: 8. The DNA for the CDR3 is TGCGCCAGCAGTCAGGCCGGGACAGGGACCTACGAGCAGTACTTC. This translates into CASSQAGTGTYEQYF.

The V call is TRBV30, the J call TRBJ1-2; no definite D call. This CDR3 has 14 residues. The germline CDR1 and CDR2 sequences are GTSNPN and SVGIG (reference sequence). Trimming removed 4 bases from V and 2 bases from J, with 14 bases in between. The DNA of the CDR3 is TGTGCCTGGAAACCCCGGGTCCCAAACTATGGCTACACCTTC. Protein sequence: CAWKPRVPNYGYTF. Filled out from reference TRBV30 and TRBJ1-2, the complete variable domain reads SQTIHQWPATLVQPVGSPLSLECTVEGTSNPNLYWYRQAAGRGLQLLFYSVGIGQISSEVPQNLSASRPQDRQFILSSKKLLLSDSGFYLCAWKPRVPNYGYTFGSGTRLTVV.

The rearrangement uses TRBV30 and TRBJ1-2; D is perhaps TRBD1 (5 bases). From germline, CDR1 is GTSNPN and CDR2 SVGIG (reference sequence). CDR3 length: 15 amino acids. The V end lost 0 bases, the J end lost 4 bases, and 15 bases lay between the germline ends. The CDR3 region has the DNA TGTGCCTGGAGTGTACAGGATCGAGGGAGCTATGGCTACACCTTC. It yields the protein CAWSVQDRGSYGYTF. Full variable domain (missing parts from reference TRBV30 and TRBJ1-2): SQTIHQWPATLVQPVGSPLSLECTVEGTSNPNLYWYRQAAGRGLQLLFYSVGIGQISSEVPQNLSASRPQDRQFILSSKKLLLSDSGFYLCAWSVQDRGSYGYTFGSGTRLTVV.

The rearrangement links TRBV6-1 to TRBJ2-7, with TRBD1 matching over 9 bases. V gave up 6 bases and J gave up 2 bases; unmatched junction bases: 5. The CDR3 covers 14 residues. CDR1 and CDR2 (germline): MNHNS, SASEGT. The CDR3 region is CASSAGTGTYEQYF. CDR3 bases: TGTGCCAGCAGCGCCGGGACAGGGACCTACGAGCAGTACTTC.

This sequence joins TRBV5-1 and TRBJ2-7; no clear D gene. This CDR3 contains 13 residues. Trimming pared 2 bases from V and 2 bases from J, leaving 8 bases between. Germline V gives CDR1 SGHRS, CDR2 YFSETQ. The DNA of the CDR3 is TGCGCCAGCAGCTTCGGGCCGACCTACGAGCAGTACTTC. Its protein product is CASSFGPTYEQYF.

The genes are TRBV2 and TRBJ2-2, with 10 bases identical to TRBD1. The CDR3 has 17 residues. The junction had 5 bases not matched to a gene; V was cut back by 2 bases and J by 2 bases. Germline V lookup: CDR1 SNHLY, CDR2 FYNNEI. The CDR3 nucleotides are TGTGCCAGCAGTGAACGACAGGGGGCCGCAAACACCGGGGAGCTGTTTTTT. Protein: CASSERQGAANTGELFF.

The gene calls are TRBV28 and TRBJ1-6; D not certain. Germline CDR1 is MDHEN and CDR2 is SYDVKM. V dropped 3 bases and J dropped 7 bases, with 7 bases sitting between them. This CDR3 spans 13 amino acids. CDR3 DNA sequence: TGTGCCAGCAGTTTTTCCGGGAATTCACCCCTCCACTTT. Encoded protein: CASSFSGNSPLHF.

The rearrangement links TRBV6-6 to TRBJ1-6, with unresolved D. V lost 5 bases and J 9 bases, leaving 8 bases between the germline ends. CDR3 length: 12 amino acids. Per germline, CDR1 MNHNY and CDR2 SVGAGI (reference sequence). CDR3 sequence: CASSPSSSPLHF. In DNA form, the CDR3 reads TGTGCCAGCAGTCCCTCGAGTTCACCCCTCCACTTT.

Here the CDR3 reads CASSLATGWYEQYF. In nucleotides, the CDR3 is TGCGCCAGCAGCTTGGCGACAGGGTGGTACGAGCAGTACTTC. The chain couples TRBV5-1 to TRBJ2-7; TRBD1 aligns across 7 bases. J gave up 4 bases and V 0 bases, and 4 bases lay outside the gene matches. CDR3 length: 14 residues. Per the germline V gene, CDR1 is SGHRS and CDR2 is YFSETQ.

This chain links TRBV6-1 with TRBJ2-1; possible D gene TRBD2, 5 bases. The germline V gene has CDR1 MNHNS and CDR2 SASEGT. The CDR3 is made up of 15 amino acids. V was trimmed by 5 bases and J by 0 bases, leaving 11 bases between them. The CDR3 coding sequence is TGTGCCAGCAGTACTAGTGTGAGCTCCTACAATGAGCAGTTCTTC. Its protein product is CASSTSVSSYNEQFF.

The V gene is TRBV30, the J gene TRBJ1-1; D is unclear. This CDR3 has 14 amino acids. Trimming cost V 1 base and J 3 bases, with 12 bases left between them. Germline CDR1 is GTSNPN and CDR2 is SVGIG (reference sequence). This CDR3 reads CAWSGIGRDTEAFF. The CDR3 nucleotides are TGTGCCTGGAGTGGGATTGGACGCGACACTGAAGCTTTCTTT. The complete variable domain, with remaining parts taken from reference TRBV30 and TRBJ1-1, reads SQTIHQWPATLVQPVGSPLSLECTVEGTSNPNLYWYRQAAGRGLQLLFYSVGIGQISSEVPQNLSASRPQDRQFILSSKKLLLSDSGFYLCAWSGIGRDTEAFFGQGTRLTVV.

This chain connects TRBV18 to TRBJ2-2, with 10 bases identical to TRBD2. The CDR3 contains 16 residues. The V gene's germline CDR1 is KGHSH and CDR2 LQKENI. The V gene end was trimmed by 4 bases and the J gene end by 1 base; junction bases not matched to a gene: 3. CDR3 region: CASSRTSGQNTGELFF. The CDR3 coding sequence is TGTGCCAGCTCACGGACTAGCGGCCAGAACACCGGGGAGCTGTTTTTT. The whole variable domain, filled in from reference TRBV18 and TRBJ2-2, reads NAGVMQNPRHLVRRRGQEARLRCSPMKGHSHVYWYRQLPEEGLKFMVYLQKENIIDESGMPKERFSAEFPKEGPSILRIQQVVRGDSAAYFCASSRTSGQNTGELFFGEGSRLTVL.

The V and J genes are TRBV5-1 and TRBJ1-5, with D hard to call. Germline V lookup: CDR1 SGHRS, CDR2 YFSETQ. V dropped 0 bases and J dropped 0 bases, with 7 bases sitting between them. This CDR3 has 15 amino acids. The DNA for the CDR3 is TGCGCCAGCAGCTTGGACGACTATAGCAATCAGCCCCAGCATTTT. Protein: CASSLDDYSNQPQHF.

CDR3 sequence (DNA): TGTGCCAGCAGCCAACCTAACTTGCTCACCGGGGAGCTGTTTTTT. It specifies CASSQPNLLTGELFF. V gene TRBV14 combines with J gene TRBJ2-2; no clear D gene. Trimming removed 2 bases at V and 4 bases at J, with 11 bases between. The CDR3 runs 15 residues. Germline-derived CDR1 and CDR2 are SGHDN and FVKESK.

The V call is TRBV18, the J call TRBJ1-1; TRBD1 matches at 7 bases. Germline V gene lookup returns CDR1 KGHSH and CDR2 LQKENI. V shed 2 bases and J 7 bases; nucleotides not matched to a gene: 4. This CDR3 region has 13 residues. The CDR3 region has the DNA TGTGCCAGCTCACCAAACAGGGACAGTGAAGCTTTCTTT. Translation gives CASSPNRDSEAFF.

This chain connects TRBV6-4 to TRBJ1-5; 9 nucleotides match TRBD1. With 0 bases clipped from V and 5 bases from J, the junction kept 11 bases outside the gene matches. In germline, CDR1 is MRHNA, CDR2 SNTAGT. The CDR3 length is 18 residues. Here the CDR3 reads CASSDSGSDRGGYQPQHF. The CDR3 coding sequence is TGTGCCAGCAGTGACTCCGGCTCGGACAGGGGAGGATATCAGCCCCAGCATTTT.